The clone carrying this TCR beta chain came up many times. These data belong to a study of cytotoxic CD8 clonotypes in ibrutinib-treated CLL. As for the study in general: After treatment lasting a median approximately eleven months, range 6 to 36, response samples were collected. Across samples, productive templates numbered 200,000 to 300,000 and productive rearrangements reached 94,082 on average.

CDR1 and CDR2 (germline): SGHRS, YFSETQ. Trimming left V 5 bases short and J 6 bases short, with 11 bases between. The CDR3 is made up of 12 amino acids. Sequenced by immunoSEQ multiplex PCR; TCRdb stores in-frame clones only, minus some. Here the sample spans about 140,000 clones, around 80% being singletons. The clonotype originates from a human donor with chronic lymphocytic leukemia. The source material was PBMCs, sampled after 36 months of ibrutinib treatment. This chain uses TRBV5-1 with TRBJ1-2, with D perhaps matching TRBD1 (6 bases). CDR3: CASSTGQNGYTF. In DNA, the CDR3 is TGCGCCAGCAGTACCGGACAGAATGGCTACACCTTC.